The 19 T cell receptor beta chains reported below all come from one sample, sequenced in a study of cytomegalovirus exposure and HLA in healthy donors. PCR employed 60 Vbeta and 13 Jbeta primers. Produced via immunoSEQ multiplex PCR; TCRdb's table is partial and in-frame only. The sample comprises fewer than 250,000 clones, around 80% of which are singletons, and about 6.1% rests with the top ten. Sequencing input: PBMCs. These receptors came from a man aged 40-50 years in good health and CMV-seropositive.

The V and J genes are TRBV7-2 and TRBJ2-2, with 9 bases lining up with TRBD1. The V segment lost 0 bases and the J segment 4 bases; nucleotides outside the gene matches: 6. The CDR3 is made up of 17 amino acids. Per germline, CDR1 SGHTA and CDR2 FQGNSA. The CDR3 nucleotides read TGTGCCAGCAGCTTAGCGTTGGGACAGGGTGGCACCGGGGAGCTGTTTTTT. It encodes CASSLALGQGGTGELFF. Based on the CDR3 plus reference TRBV7-2 and TRBJ2-2, the full variable domain is GAGVSQSPSNKVTEKGKDVELRCDPISGHTALYWYRQSLGQGLEFLIYFQGNSAPDKSGLPSDRFSAERTGGSVSTLTIQRTQQEDSAVYLCASSLALGQGGTGELFFGEGSRLTVL.

J is TRBJ2-1 and V is TRBV7-2; 10 nucleotides agree with TRBD2. The CDR3 covers 16 residues. Germline trimming cut 4 bases from V and 6 bases from J; bases unmatched to any gene: 9. CDR1 is SGHTA, CDR2 FQGNSA, per germline. Here the CDR3 DNA reads TGTGCCAGCAGCTCCTATGGAGCGGGAGGGGGCAATGAGCAGTTCTTC. It yields the protein CASSSYGAGGGNEQFF. Supplemented by reference TRBV7-2 and TRBJ2-1, the full variable domain reads GAGVSQSPSNKVTEKGKDVELRCDPISGHTALYWYRQSLGQGLEFLIYFQGNSAPDKSGLPSDRFSAERTGGSVSTLTIQRTQQEDSAVYLCASSSYGAGGGNEQFFGPGTRLTVL.

J is TRBJ2-3 and V is TRBV5-1; 8 nucleotides line up with TRBD1. Looked up from germline, CDR1 is SGHRS and CDR2 is YFSETQ. J lost 4 bases, V lost 2 bases, and 6 bases had no gene match. CDR3 length: 15 amino acids. The CDR3 nucleotides are TGCGCCAGCAGCTTCGGACAGGGTTTGGCAGATACGCAGTATTTT. Protein: CASSFGQGLADTQYF.

This sequence joins TRBV7-3 and TRBJ2-2; tentative D call: TRBD2 (6 bases). The CDR3 totals 16 residues. With 2 bases removed from V and 0 bases from J, the gap between germline ends came to 10 bases. Germline V lookup: CDR1 SGHTA, CDR2 FQGTGA. The chain's CDR3 is CASSLSGSANTGELFF. The CDR3 DNA reads as TGTGCCAGCAGCTTATCCGGGAGCGCGAACACCGGGGAGCTGTTTTTT. The variable domain in full, completed from reference TRBV7-3 and TRBJ2-2, reads GAGVSQTPSNKVTEKGKYVELRCDPISGHTALYWYRQSLGQGPEFLIYFQGTGAADDSGLPNDRFFAVRPEGSVSTLKIQRTERGDSAVYLCASSLSGSANTGELFFGEGSRLTVL.

This chain connects TRBV5-8 to TRBJ2-7; TRBD1 aligns across 7 bases. The V gene's germline CDR1 is SGHTS and CDR2 YDEGEE. CDR3 length: 15 residues. V lost 4 bases to trimming and J lost 3 bases; unmatched junction nucleotides: 10. The CDR3 protein is CASSTTGFRIYEQYF. The CDR3 nucleotides are TGTGCCAGCAGCACGACAGGGTTTCGAATCTACGAGCAGTACTTC. Variable domain in full (rest from reference TRBV5-8 and TRBJ2-7): EAGVTQSPTHLIKTRGQQATLRCSPISGHTSVYWYQQALGLGLQFLLWYDEGEERNRGNFPPRFSGRQFPNYSSELNVNALELEDSALYLCASSTTGFRIYEQYFGPGTRLTVT.

This chain links TRBV25-1 with TRBJ1-2, with 7 bases identical to TRBD1. Germline lookup yields CDR1 MGHDK and CDR2 SYGVNS. The CDR3 consists of 13 residues. With 4 bases clipped from V and 3 bases from J, the junction kept 2 bases outside the gene matches. The CDR3 is CASSVQGDYGYTF. DNA for the CDR3: TGTGCCAGCAGTGTTCAGGGGGACTATGGCTACACCTTC.

This chain uses TRBV30 with TRBJ1-3, with 11 bases matching TRBD1. CDR1 and CDR2 from the germline V gene are GTSNPN and SVGIG (reference sequence). This CDR3 has 16 amino acids. The J segment lost 0 bases and the V segment lost 7 bases, leaving 8 bases of the junction unmatched. The CDR3 is CAYGQGATPSGNTIYF. The CDR3 DNA reads TGTGCCTACGGACAGGGGGCTACCCCCTCTGGAAACACCATATATTTT.

This chain links TRBV19 with TRBJ1-3, with 7 bases that match TRBD1. There are 16 residues in the CDR3. The trim removed 7 bases at V and 1 base at J, leaving 10 bases unmatched. Germline-derived CDR1 and CDR2 are LNHDA and SQIVND (reference sequence). CDR3 region: CASKKGAERSGNTIYF. The CDR3 bases are TGTGCCAGTAAGAAGGGGGCCGAAAGATCTGGAAACACCATATATTTT.

This clone appeared a few times. The V gene is TRBV5-1, the J gene TRBJ2-5; TRBD1 aligns across 7 bases. The germline gives CDR1 SGHRS, CDR2 YFSETQ. J was trimmed by 2 bases and V by 2 bases; bases with no gene match: 3. This CDR3 has 14 residues. CDR3 loop: CASSFRDRQETQYF. Here the CDR3 DNA reads TGCGCCAGCAGCTTCCGGGACAGACAAGAGACCCAGTACTTC.

The chain couples TRBV11-2 to TRBJ2-6; D perhaps matches TRBD1 (5 bases). The CDR3 extends over 15 amino acids. Germline CDR1 reads SGHAT; CDR2 reads FQNNGV. V lost 3 bases and J 0 bases, leaving 6 bases between the germline ends. The DNA of the CDR3 is TGTGCCAGCAGCTTGCAGGGCTCTGGGGCCAACGTCCTGACTTTC. Translation gives CASSLQGSGANVLTF.

Notes on this clone: This sample also contains other DNA sequences that code for the same CDR3. The chain recombines TRBV7-9 with TRBJ2-3; no reliable D call. V was trimmed by 4 bases and J by 6 bases, leaving 8 bases between them. Germline CDR1 is SEHNR and CDR2 is FQNEAQ (reference sequence). The CDR3 totals 12 residues. DNA for the CDR3: TGTGCCAGCAGCTCCCGGCGGGATACGCAGTATTTT. It translates to CASSSRRDTQYF.

This CDR3 is CASSEARDPSAYEQYV. CDR3 coding DNA: TGTGCCAGCAGTGAAGCGAGGGATCCTTCTGCCTACGAGCAGTACGTC. The rearrangement joins TRBV6-1 to TRBJ2-7; maybe TRBD2 (5 bases). CDR3 length: 16 residues. The germline gives CDR1 MNHNS, CDR2 SASEGT. V was clipped by 0 bases and J by 2 bases, with 14 bases between them.

This clone has more than one count but fewer than ten. The chain links TRBV16 to TRBJ1-4, with 10 positions matching TRBD1. Unmatched junction bases numbered 2, after V lost 0 bases and J lost 7 bases. Germline lookup yields CDR1 KGHSY and CDR2 FQNENV. This CDR3 has 15 amino acids. The CDR3 reads CASSQSGTGVEKLFF. DNA for the CDR3: TGTGCCAGCAGCCAATCCGGGACAGGGGTTGAAAAACTGTTTTTT.

The V gene is TRBV4-2, the J gene TRBJ2-3; TRBD2 matches 9 bases. The CDR3 is made up of 16 amino acids. The germline CDR1 and CDR2 sequences are LGHNA and YNFKEQ. V lost 8 bases and J lost 9; bases outside the gene matches: 18. DNA for the CDR3: TGTGCCAGCTCTGCGTTTACAGGCGGGAGGGCCGGCACGCAGTATTTT. Its translation: CASSAFTGGRAGTQYF.

The V gene is TRBV4-1, the J gene TRBJ2-1, with TRBD2 identical over 11 bases. The CDR3 runs to 16 residues. V lost 3 bases to trimming and J lost 3 bases; unmatched junction nucleotides: 4. Germline lookup yields CDR1 MGHRA and CDR2 YSYEKL. CDR3 loop: CASSHIAGGLYNEQFF. The CDR3 DNA is TGCGCCAGCAGCCATATAGCGGGGGGGCTCTACAATGAGCAGTTCTTC.

The rearrangement links TRBV7-3 to TRBJ1-1; 7 nucleotides line up with TRBD1. CDR1 and CDR2 from the germline V gene are SGHTA and FQGTGA. The CDR3 totals 13 residues. J lost 11 bases, V lost 0 bases, and 6 bases had no gene match. CDR3 in amino acids: CASSLTGTEYAFF. The CDR3 coding sequence is TGTGCCAGCAGCTTAACCGGGACAGAGTATGCTTTCTTT.

V usage is TRBV7-8 and J usage is TRBJ2-7, with 11 bases identical to TRBD2. Germline V lookup: CDR1 SGHVS, CDR2 FQNEAQ. V lost 4 bases, J lost 3 bases, and 11 bases stayed unmatched. CDR3 size: 17 residues. The CDR3 protein is CASSSIPGTSGDYEQYV. The CDR3 DNA reads as TGTGCCAGCAGCTCCATCCCCGGGACTAGCGGAGACTACGAGCAGTACGTC.

The chain links TRBV9 to TRBJ2-3; weak D call: TRBD1 (6 bases). With 2 bases removed from V and 0 bases from J, the gap between germline ends came to 13 bases. The germline V gene encodes CDR1 SGDLS and CDR2 YYNGEE. This CDR3 is built from 16 residues. CDR3 in amino acids: CASSVRSGASTDTQYF. Here the CDR3 DNA reads TGTGCCAGCAGCGTTCGATCAGGGGCTAGCACAGATACGCAGTATTTT.

Worth noting for this clone: Other nucleotide sequences in the sample specify the same CDR3. The V gene is TRBV5-6, the J gene TRBJ2-7, with D hard to call. The CDR3 has 14 residues. The germline CDR1 and CDR2 sequences are SGHDT and YYEEEE. Deletions cut 1 base from V and 1 base from J, with 9 bases between. CDR3 DNA: TGTGCCAGCAGCTTGTGGTCCGGTTCCTACGAGCAGTACTTC. This encodes CASSLWSGSYEQYF.